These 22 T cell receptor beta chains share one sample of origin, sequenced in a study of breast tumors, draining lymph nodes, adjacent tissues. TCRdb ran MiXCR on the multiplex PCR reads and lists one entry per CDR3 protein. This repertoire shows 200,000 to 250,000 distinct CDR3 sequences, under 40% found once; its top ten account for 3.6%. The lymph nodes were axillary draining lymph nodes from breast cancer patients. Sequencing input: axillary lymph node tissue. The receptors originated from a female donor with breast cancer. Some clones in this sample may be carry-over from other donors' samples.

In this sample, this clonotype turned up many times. As DNA, the CDR3 is TGTGCCACCCAACAGGGGGCCAGGGATACGCAGTATTTT. It yields the protein CATQQGARDTQYF. The chain has TRBV6-5 and TRBJ2-3; 9 nucleotides agree with TRBD1. CDR3 length: 13 amino acids. Trimming took 10 bases from V and 6 from J; bases not matched to a gene: 8. The germline gives CDR1 MNHEY, CDR2 SVGAGI.

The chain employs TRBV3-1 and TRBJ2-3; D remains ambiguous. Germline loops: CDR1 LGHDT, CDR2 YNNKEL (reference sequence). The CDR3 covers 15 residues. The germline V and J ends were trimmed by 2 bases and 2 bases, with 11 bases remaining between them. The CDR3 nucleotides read TGTGCCAGCAGCCAATTCGATAACCCCACAGATACGCAGTATTTT. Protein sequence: CASSQFDNPTDTQYF.

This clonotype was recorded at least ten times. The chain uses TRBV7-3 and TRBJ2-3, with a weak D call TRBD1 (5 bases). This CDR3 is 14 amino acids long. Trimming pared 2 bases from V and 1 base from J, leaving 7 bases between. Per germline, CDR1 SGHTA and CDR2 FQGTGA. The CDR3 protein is CASSLQGRTDTQYF. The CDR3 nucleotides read TGTGCCAGCAGCTTACAGGGCCGCACAGATACGCAGTATTTT. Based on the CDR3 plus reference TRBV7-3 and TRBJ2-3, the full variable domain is GAGVSQTPSNKVTEKGKYVELRCDPISGHTALYWYRQSLGQGPEFLIYFQGTGAADDSGLPNDRFFAVRPEGSVSTLKIQRTERGDSAVYLCASSLQGRTDTQYFGPGTRLTVL.

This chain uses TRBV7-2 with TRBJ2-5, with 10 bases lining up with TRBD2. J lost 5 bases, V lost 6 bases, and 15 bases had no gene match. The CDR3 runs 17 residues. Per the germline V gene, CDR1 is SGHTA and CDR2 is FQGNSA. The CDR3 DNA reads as TGTGCCAGCAGTCACCCCTCCGGTCTAGCGGGAGTGGAGACCCAGTACTTC. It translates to CASSHPSGLAGVETQYF. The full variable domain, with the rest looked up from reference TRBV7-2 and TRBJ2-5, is GAGVSQSPSNKVTEKGKDVELRCDPISGHTALYWYRQSLGQGLEFLIYFQGNSAPDKSGLPSDRFSAERTGGSVSTLTIQRTQQEDSAVYLCASSHPSGLAGVETQYFGPGTRLLVL.

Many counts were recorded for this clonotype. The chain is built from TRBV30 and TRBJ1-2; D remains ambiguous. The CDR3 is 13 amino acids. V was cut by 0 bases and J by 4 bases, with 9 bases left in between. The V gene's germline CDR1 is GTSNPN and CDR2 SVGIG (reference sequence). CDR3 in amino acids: CAWSVTEGYGYTF. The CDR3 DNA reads TGTGCCTGGAGTGTAACCGAGGGCTATGGCTACACCTTC.

The DNA for the CDR3 is TGTGCCAGCACCGAGCGGCTAGCGGGACTCTACGAGCAGTACTTC. Translating it yields CASTERLAGLYEQYF. V and J are TRBV2 and TRBJ2-7; 9 nucleotides align to TRBD2. The germline V gene encodes CDR1 SNHLY and CDR2 FYNNEI. This CDR3 comprises 15 residues. Trimming at V came to 7 bases and at J to 3 bases, leaving 10 bases not matched to a gene. The full variable domain, with the rest looked up from reference TRBV2 and TRBJ2-7, is EPEVTQTPSHQVTQMGQEVILRCVPISNHLYFYWYRQILGQKVEFLVSFYNNEISEKSEIFDDQFSVERPDGSNFTLKIRSTKLEDSAMYFCASTERLAGLYEQYFGPGTRLTVT.

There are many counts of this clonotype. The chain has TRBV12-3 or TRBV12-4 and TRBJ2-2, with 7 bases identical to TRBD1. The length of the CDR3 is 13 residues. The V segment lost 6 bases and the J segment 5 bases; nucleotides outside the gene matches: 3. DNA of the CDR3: TGTGCCAGCAGGTCAGGGGGAACCGGGGAGCTGTTTTTT. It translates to CASRSGGTGELFF.

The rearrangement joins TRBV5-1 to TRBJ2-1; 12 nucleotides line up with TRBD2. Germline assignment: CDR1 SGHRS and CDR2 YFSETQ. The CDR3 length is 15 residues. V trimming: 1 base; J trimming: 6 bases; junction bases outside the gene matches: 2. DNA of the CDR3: TGCGCCAGCAGCTTGTGGACTAGCGGGACCAATGAGCAGTTCTTC. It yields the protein CASSLWTSGTNEQFF.

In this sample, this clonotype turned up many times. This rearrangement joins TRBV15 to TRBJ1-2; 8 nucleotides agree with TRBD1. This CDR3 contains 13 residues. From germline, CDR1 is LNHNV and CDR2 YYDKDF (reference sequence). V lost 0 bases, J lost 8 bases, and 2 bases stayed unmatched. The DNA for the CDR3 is TGTGCCACCAGCAGAGAAACAGGGGGAGGCTACACCTTC. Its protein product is CATSRETGGGYTF.

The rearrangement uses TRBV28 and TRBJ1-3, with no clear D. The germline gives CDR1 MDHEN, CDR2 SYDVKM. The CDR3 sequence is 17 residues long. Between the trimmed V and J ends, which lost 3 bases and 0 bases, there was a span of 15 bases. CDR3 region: CASSLGRAKYSGNTIYF. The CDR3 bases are TGTGCCAGCAGTTTGGGGAGGGCGAAATACTCTGGAAACACCATATATTTT.

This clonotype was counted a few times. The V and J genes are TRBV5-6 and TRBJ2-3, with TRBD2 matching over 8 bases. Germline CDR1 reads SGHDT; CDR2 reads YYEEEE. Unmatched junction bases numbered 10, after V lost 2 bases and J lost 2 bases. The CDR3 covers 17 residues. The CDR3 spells CASSLPSGGGYTDTQYF. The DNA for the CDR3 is TGTGCCAGCAGCTTACCCTCGGGAGGGGGATACACAGATACGCAGTATTTT.

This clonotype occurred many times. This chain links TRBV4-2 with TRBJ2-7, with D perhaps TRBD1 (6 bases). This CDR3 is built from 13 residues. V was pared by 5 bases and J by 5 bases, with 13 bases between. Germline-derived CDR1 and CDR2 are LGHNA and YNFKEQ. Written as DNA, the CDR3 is TGTGCCAGCAGCTTGGGACACGAGGACGAGCAGTACTTC. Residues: CASSLGHEDEQYF.

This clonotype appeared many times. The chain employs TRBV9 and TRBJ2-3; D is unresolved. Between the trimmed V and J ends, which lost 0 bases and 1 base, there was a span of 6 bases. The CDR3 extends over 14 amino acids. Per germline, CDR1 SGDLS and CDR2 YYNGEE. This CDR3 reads CASSVAARTDTQYF. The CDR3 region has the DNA TGTGCCAGCAGCGTAGCTGCGCGCACAGATACGCAGTATTTT.

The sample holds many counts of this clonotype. The CDR3 here is CATTSMGLGHTQYF. In nucleotides, the CDR3 is TGTGCCACTACCTCCATGGGACTAGGCCATACGCAGTATTTT. V and J are TRBV12-3 or TRBV12-4 and TRBJ2-3, with 8 bases that match TRBD2. The CDR3 is 14 residues long. The trim removed 10 bases at V and 7 bases at J, leaving 13 bases unmatched.

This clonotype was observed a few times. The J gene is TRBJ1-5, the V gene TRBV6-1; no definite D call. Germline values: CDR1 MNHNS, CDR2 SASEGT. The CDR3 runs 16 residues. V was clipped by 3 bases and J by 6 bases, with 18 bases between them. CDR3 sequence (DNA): TGTGCCAGCAGTGATTTTTCTCCGTGGGGTTCTCAGCCCCAGCATTTT. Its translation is CASSDFSPWGSQPQHF.

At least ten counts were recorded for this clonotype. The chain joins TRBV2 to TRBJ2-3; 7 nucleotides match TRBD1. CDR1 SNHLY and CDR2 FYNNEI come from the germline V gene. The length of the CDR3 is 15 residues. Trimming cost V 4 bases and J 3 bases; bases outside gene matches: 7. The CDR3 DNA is TGTGCCAGCAGTGGTCCCGGGACAGATACAGATACGCAGTATTTT. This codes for CASSGPGTDTDTQYF.

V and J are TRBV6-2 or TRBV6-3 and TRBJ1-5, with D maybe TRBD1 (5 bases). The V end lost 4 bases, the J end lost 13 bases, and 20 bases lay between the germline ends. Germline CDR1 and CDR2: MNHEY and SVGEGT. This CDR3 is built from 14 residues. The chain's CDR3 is CASSSRTSSRFQHF. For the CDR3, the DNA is TGTGCCAGCAGTTCTAGGACAAGCTCAAGATTTCAGCATTTT.

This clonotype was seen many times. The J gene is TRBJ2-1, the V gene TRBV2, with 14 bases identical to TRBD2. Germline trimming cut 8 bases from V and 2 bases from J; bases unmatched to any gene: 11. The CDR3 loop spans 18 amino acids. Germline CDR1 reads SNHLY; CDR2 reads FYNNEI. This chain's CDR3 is CASLLGLAGERAYNEQFF. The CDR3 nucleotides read TGTGCCAGCCTTCTGGGACTAGCGGGAGAAAGGGCCTACAATGAGCAGTTCTTC.

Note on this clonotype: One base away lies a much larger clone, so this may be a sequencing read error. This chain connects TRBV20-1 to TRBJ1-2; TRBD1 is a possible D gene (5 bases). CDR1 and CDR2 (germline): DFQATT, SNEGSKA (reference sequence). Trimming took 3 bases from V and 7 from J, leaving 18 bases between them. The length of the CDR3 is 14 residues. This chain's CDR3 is CSARRSSGASGYTF. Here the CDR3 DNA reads TGCAGTGCTAGGAGGAGTAGTGGGGCCTCTGGCTACACCTTC.

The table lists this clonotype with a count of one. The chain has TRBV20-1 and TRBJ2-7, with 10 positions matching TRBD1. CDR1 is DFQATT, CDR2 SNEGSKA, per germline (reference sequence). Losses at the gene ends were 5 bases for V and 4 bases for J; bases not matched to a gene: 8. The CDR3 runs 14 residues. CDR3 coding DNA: TGCAGTGCTGAGACAGGGGGCTTTCGGTACGAGCAGTACTTC. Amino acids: CSAETGGFRYEQYF.

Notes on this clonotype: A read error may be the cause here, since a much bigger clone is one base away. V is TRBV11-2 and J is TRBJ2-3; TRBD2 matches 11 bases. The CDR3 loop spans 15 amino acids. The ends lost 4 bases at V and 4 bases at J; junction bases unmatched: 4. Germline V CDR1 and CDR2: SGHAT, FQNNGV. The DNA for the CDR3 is TGTGCCAGCAGCTCTAGCGGGAGGACTCCAGATACGCAGTATTTT. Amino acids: CASSSSGRTPDTQYF.

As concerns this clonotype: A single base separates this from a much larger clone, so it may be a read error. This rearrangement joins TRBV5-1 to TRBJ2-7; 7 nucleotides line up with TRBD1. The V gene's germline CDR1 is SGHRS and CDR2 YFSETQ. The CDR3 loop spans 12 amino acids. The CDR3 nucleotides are TGCGCCAGCACCAAGACAGGGCTTGAGCACTACTTC. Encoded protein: CASTKTGLEHYF.